These 17 T cell receptor beta chains were sequenced from one sample in a study of blood T cell repertoires in COVID-19 (dated by TCRdb to between 2020 and 2021). Libraries came from the immunoSEQ multiplex PCR assay. TCRdb stores this immuneACCESS table with in-frame sequences only. Part of the clones is absent; in the studies checked, under half of the shortfall reflects unresolved V genes, and no reason is known for the rest. This sample is represented by a few hundred thousand clones; about 87% of them were singletons. The top ten clonotypes cover about 7.8% of the sample. The specimen was peripheral blood. The source is a woman between 50 and 59 years old who had recovered from COVID-19.

The J gene is TRBJ2-4, the V gene TRBV6-5; TRBD1 matches 8 bases. Germline values: CDR1 MNHEY, CDR2 SVGAGI. V lost 6 bases and J lost 8; bases outside the gene matches: 6. This CDR3 contains 13 residues. The CDR3 loop is CASRETGDDIQYF. CDR3 bases: TGTGCCAGCAGAGAGACAGGGGATGACATTCAGTACTTC.

The chain carries TRBV7-9 and TRBJ1-2, with a weak D call TRBD1 (5 bases). The germline gives CDR1 SEHNR, CDR2 FQNEAQ (reference sequence). The CDR3 consists of 17 residues. V lost 2 bases, J lost 0 bases, and 16 bases lay in between. CDR3 loop: CASSLLPPRQSNYGYTF. CDR3 in DNA: TGTGCCAGCAGCTTACTCCCCCCGAGACAGTCTAACTATGGCTACACCTTC.

This clone was picked up a small number of times. This chain links TRBV7-9 with TRBJ1-2; perhaps TRBD1 as D (6 bases). The CDR3 spans 14 residues. CDR1 is SEHNR, CDR2 FQNEAQ, per germline (reference sequence). The V and J ends lost 2 bases and 3 bases respectively, with 10 bases between them. The CDR3 region is CASSLSGADYGYTF. CDR3 coding DNA: TGTGCCAGCAGCTTATCAGGGGCGGACTATGGCTACACCTTC.

The V gene is TRBV18, the J gene TRBJ2-1; D is perhaps TRBD1 (6 bases). The CDR3 contains 14 residues. The germline gives CDR1 KGHSH, CDR2 LQKENI. Trimming removed 2 bases from V and 7 bases from J, with 12 bases in between. The CDR3 DNA follows: TGTGCCAGCTCACCAGGGACAAACCAAAATGAGCAGTTCTTC. Amino acids: CASSPGTNQNEQFF.

This clone has a single count. The chain combines TRBV30 with TRBJ2-7; 7 nucleotides line up with TRBD1. Germline V CDR1 and CDR2: GTSNPN, SVGIG (reference sequence). The CDR3 is 12 residues long. Trimming cost V 5 bases and J 5 bases; bases outside gene matches: 6. CDR3 nucleotides: TGTGCCTGGTCGTCGACAGGGCACGAGCAGTACTTC. Its protein product is CAWSSTGHEQYF. Drawing the rest from reference TRBV30 and TRBJ2-7, the complete variable domain is SQTIHQWPATLVQPVGSPLSLECTVEGTSNPNLYWYRQAAGRGLQLLFYSVGIGQISSEVPQNLSASRPQDRQFILSSKKLLLSDSGFYLCAWSSTGHEQYFGPGTRLTVT.

The rearrangement uses TRBV30 and TRBJ2-2; a weak D match, TRBD1 (6 bases). CDR3 length: 13 amino acids. V lost 5 bases, J lost 5 bases, and 12 bases lay in between. Germline lookup yields CDR1 GTSNPN and CDR2 SVGIG (reference sequence). The CDR3 loop reads CAWEQGRTGELFF. CDR3 sequence (DNA): TGTGCCTGGGAACAGGGTCGGACCGGGGAGCTGTTTTTT. Variable domain in full (rest from reference TRBV30 and TRBJ2-2): SQTIHQWPATLVQPVGSPLSLECTVEGTSNPNLYWYRQAAGRGLQLLFYSVGIGQISSEVPQNLSASRPQDRQFILSSKKLLLSDSGFYLCAWEQGRTGELFFGEGSRLTVL.

This clone was counted a single time. The CDR3 sequence: CASTKGGGYEQYF. DNA for the CDR3: TGTGCCAGCACAAAAGGGGGGGGCTACGAGCAGTACTTC. The chain uses TRBV3-1 (or the pseudogene TRBV3-2) and TRBJ2-7, with D perhaps TRBD2 (7 bases). Germline V gene data show CDR1 as LGHDT and CDR2 as YNNKEL (reference sequence). The germline V and J ends were trimmed by 7 bases and 3 bases, with 13 bases remaining between them. The CDR3 is 13 residues long.

The rearrangement links TRBV7-6 to TRBJ1-1, with TRBD1 as a possible D gene (6 bases). The germline V gene has CDR1 SGHVS and CDR2 FNYEAQ. The CDR3 is made up of 14 amino acids. Trimming pared 5 bases from V and 2 bases from J, leaving 12 bases between. CDR3 sequence reads: CASSPGQRNTEAFF. The CDR3, as DNA: TGTGCCAGCAGCCCAGGACAGAGAAACACTGAAGCTTTCTTT.

The chain employs TRBV7-2 and TRBJ1-2; TRBD1 might be the D (5 bases). The V end was cut by 2 bases, the J end by 1 base, with 11 bases between. Germline assignment: CDR1 SGHTA and CDR2 FQGNSA. This CDR3 is built from 15 residues. DNA for the CDR3: TGTGCCAGCAGCTTAAGTGGACACCTTAACTATGGCTACACCTTC. Protein sequence: CASSLSGHLNYGYTF.

The V call is TRBV5-1, the J call TRBJ1-1, with no clear D. CDR1 and CDR2 from the germline V gene are SGHRS and YFSETQ. The V end was cut by 4 bases, the J end by 0 bases, with 7 bases between. The CDR3 extends over 13 amino acids. The CDR3 protein is CASSPHMNTEAFF. CDR3 sequence (DNA): TGCGCCAGCAGCCCCCACATGAACACTGAAGCTTTCTTT.

The CDR3 here is CASSPTSAAYEQYF. CDR3 nucleotide sequence: TGTGCCAGCTCACCCACTAGCGCCGCCTACGAGCAGTACTTC. The rearrangement joins TRBV18 to TRBJ2-7; TRBD2 agrees at 7 bases. The CDR3 covers 14 residues. Trimming cost V 3 bases and J 2 bases; bases outside gene matches: 4. Germline CDR1 reads KGHSH; CDR2 reads LQKENI.

This clone was detected only once. The V call is TRBV7-2, the J call TRBJ2-1, with D perhaps TRBD1 (5 bases). The CDR3 length is 15 residues. The V and J ends lost 5 bases and 8 bases respectively, with 19 bases between them. The germline CDR1 and CDR2 sequences are SGHTA and FQGNSA. CDR3 nucleotide sequence: TGTGCCAGCAGCAAGGGGCGTCTAGTCGGGCATGAGCAGTTCTTC. Amino acid sequence: CASSKGRLVGHEQFF.

The gene calls are TRBV19 and TRBJ1-2; D ambiguous. The V end lost 6 bases, the J end lost 4 bases, and 15 bases lay between the germline ends. Germline V gene sequence: CDR1 LNHDA, CDR2 SQIVND (reference sequence). The CDR3 is 14 amino acids. CDR3 coding DNA: TGTGCCAGTAGCCCTTACGCGGACTTCTATGGCTACACCTTC. Residues: CASSPYADFYGYTF. The whole variable domain, remainder taken from reference TRBV19 and TRBJ1-2, is DGGITQSPKYLFRKEGQNVTLSCEQNLNHDAMYWYRQDPGQGLRLIYYSQIVNDFQKGDIAEGYSVSREKKESFPLTVTSAQKNPTAFYLCASSPYADFYGYTFGSGTRLTVV.

This chain connects TRBV6-2 or TRBV6-3 to TRBJ2-1, with 8 bases fitting TRBD2. This CDR3 comprises 17 residues. In germline, CDR1 is MNHEY, CDR2 SVGEGT. After removal of 2 bases from V and 1 base from J, the junction contained 7 bases not matched to a gene. The DNA of the CDR3 is TGTGCCAGCAGTTACAGGGCACTAGCGGCGTCCTACAATGAGCAGTTCTTC. Protein: CASSYRALAASYNEQFF.

The chain couples TRBV3-1 (or the pseudogene TRBV3-2) to TRBJ2-7; TRBD1 matches 7 bases. Trimming cost V 3 bases and J 2 bases; bases outside gene matches: 7. The CDR3 totals 15 residues. Germline CDR1 is LGHDT and CDR2 is YNNKEL (reference sequence). The CDR3 sequence is CASSHLWDSTYEQYF. In DNA form, the CDR3 reads TGTGCCAGCAGCCATTTATGGGACAGTACCTACGAGCAGTACTTC.

The V gene is TRBV27, the J gene TRBJ2-6, with D tentatively TRBD1 (5 bases). The V gene's germline CDR1 is MNHEY and CDR2 SMNVEV (reference sequence). V was clipped by 2 bases and J by 5 bases, with 10 bases between them. The CDR3 length is 15 residues. The CDR3 is CASSLAGLRANVLTF. Here the CDR3 DNA reads TGTGCCAGCAGTTTAGCAGGGTTAAGGGCCAACGTCCTGACTTTC.

V gene TRBV3-1 (or the pseudogene TRBV3-2) combines with J gene TRBJ1-5; maybe TRBD1 (5 bases). V gave up 6 bases and J gave up 2 bases, with 11 bases separating them. Germline-derived CDR1 and CDR2 are LGHDT and YNNKEL (reference sequence). The CDR3 sequence is 14 residues long. In DNA form, the CDR3 reads TGTGCCAGCAGTTCGCAGGGCGGCAATCAGCCCCAGCATTTT. This sequence encodes CASSSQGGNQPQHF.